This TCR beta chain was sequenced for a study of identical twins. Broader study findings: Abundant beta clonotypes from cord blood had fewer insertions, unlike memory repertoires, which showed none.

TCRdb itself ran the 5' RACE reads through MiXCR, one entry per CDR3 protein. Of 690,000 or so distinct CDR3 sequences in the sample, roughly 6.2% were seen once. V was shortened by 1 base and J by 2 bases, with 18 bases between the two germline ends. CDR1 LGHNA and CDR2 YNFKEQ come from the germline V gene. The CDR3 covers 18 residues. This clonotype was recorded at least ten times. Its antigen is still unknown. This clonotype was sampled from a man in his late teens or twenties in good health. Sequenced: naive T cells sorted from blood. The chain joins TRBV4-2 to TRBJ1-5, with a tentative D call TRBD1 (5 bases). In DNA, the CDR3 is TGTGCCAGCAGCCAAGTAGCCGCAGGGAATGGGGGCAATCAGCCCCAGCATTTT. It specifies CASSQVAAGNGGNQPQHF.